This TCR beta chain was captured by sequencing in a study of long-term antiretroviral therapy in people with HIV. Survey level was the resolution at which the v3.0 immunoSEQ assay ran. Profiled with immunoSEQ multiplex PCR; TCRdb holds only in-frame clones, not every one. The table has about 16,000 clones, roughly 75% seen once; the top ten hold more than 14%. This CDR3 is 15 amino acids long. Germline CDR1 is SGHDT and CDR2 is YYEEEE. With V trimmed by 1 base and J by 8 bases, 9 bases remained unmatched. Each HIV participant was treated in the United States. Here the sequenced sample was unsorted PBMCs, taken 1.5 years before starting antiretroviral therapy. The clonotype comes from a woman in her forties or fifties with HIV. The chain couples TRBV5-6 to TRBJ2-1; 7 positions agree with TRBD1. CDR3 bases: TGTGCCAGCAGCTTGAGGTTGCAGGGGGATCATGAGCAGTTCTTC. It codes for CASSLRLQGDHEQFF.